This TCR beta chain appears in the sequencing data of a study of early T cells in non-severe SARS-CoV-2 infection. Study in general: Unsorted whole-blood RNA was sequenced in bulk, leaving chains unpaired.

This clonotype was seen a handful of times. Its antigen is not identified. The CDR3 is 11 residues long. The V segment lost 8 bases and the J segment 3 bases; nucleotides outside the gene matches: 1. In germline, CDR1 is MNHNY, CDR2 SVGAGI (reference sequence). The protocol attached unique molecular identifiers to individual cDNA molecules. MiXCR, applied by TCRdb to the 5' RACE reads, yields one record per CDR3 protein. The profile shows 95,000 to 150,000 distinct CDR3 sequences, more than 12% of them singletons. The study, taken as a whole, reports: Matching results from VDJdb favored anti-spike CD8 responses, leaving private and CD4 specificities undetected.

The sequence was collected from an adult who was a healthcare worker with PCR-confirmed SARS-CoV-2 infection or an uninfected control (not recorded which). J is TRBJ2-7 and V is TRBV6-6; 7 bases map to TRBD2. The sample consisted of whole blood. The DNA of the CDR3 is TGTGCCAGCGGGGAGGGCTACGAGCAGTACTTC. Translating gives CASGEGYEQYF.